Sequencing of this T cell receptor beta chain was carried out in a study of T-cell reconstitution after alpha-beta-depleted transplantation in children. The study, taken as a whole, reports: Hyperexpanded clones declined; after one year, newly produced T cells mostly supplied diversity. Expanded graft clones, several hundred of them, were reportedly the source of alpha-beta T cells about two months after transplant.

The library targeted TCRbeta and was prepared with unique molecular identifiers. MiXCR, applied by TCRdb to the PCR reads, yields one record per CDR3 protein. The table lists 600,000 to 800,000 distinct CDR3 sequences, less than 15% of them singletons. Worth noting for this clonotype: Its antigen is still unknown.

This CDR3 comprises 13 residues. From germline, CDR1 is DFQATT and CDR2 SNEGSKA (reference sequence). The ends were cut back, 6 bases at V and 3 bases at J, with 12 bases in the middle. The receptor comes from a girl aged 2 to 9 with congenital amegakaryocytic thrombocytopenia, due to receive a stem cell transplant. The sequencing here drew on PBMCs, taken before TCRalphabeta/CD19-depleted stem cell transplant. The rearrangement uses TRBV20-1 and TRBJ2-1, with D hard to call. The CDR3 region has the DNA TGCAGTGCCTTTAGTGTTGACTACAATGAGCAGTTCTTC. It codes for CSAFSVDYNEQFF.